A single sample is the source of the 6 T cell receptor beta chains below, sequenced in a study of molecular identifiers for immune sequencing clone quantification. TCRdb fed the PCR reads into MiXCR, producing one record per CDR3 protein. Among around 460,000 distinct CDR3 sequences listed, around 23% were seen once. Source material: naive CD8+ T cells from blood, with Jurkat cell RNA spiked in. As for subset: FACS-sorted CD8+CD4-CCR7+CD45RA+ naive T cells. These receptors were obtained from a human donor in good health. Some libraries in this study had Jurkat cell RNA spiked in.

To note about this clonotype: A much larger clone differs by one base, so this may be a read error. Here the CDR3 omits its conserved ending phenylalanine or tryptophan, so a read error is the likely source. The chain has TRBV7-9 and TRBJ1-5; D call uncertain. Germline CDR1 and CDR2: SEHNR and FQNEAQ (reference sequence). The CDR3 runs to 14 residues. V was shortened by 5 bases and J by 4 bases, with 12 bases between the two germline ends. In nucleotides, the CDR3 is TGTGCCAGCAGCGATACGATGGGTAATCAGCCCCAGCATATT. Its translation: CASSDTMGNQPQHI.

This clonotype was detected ten times or more. V gene TRBV7-9 combines with J gene TRBJ1-1; D gene ambiguous. From germline, CDR1 is SEHNR and CDR2 FQNEAQ (reference sequence). The CDR3 totals 13 residues. Trimming pared 5 bases from V and 4 bases from J, leaving 11 bases between. Here the CDR3 reads CASSRAWGTEAFF. DNA for the CDR3: TGTGCCAGCAGCCGGGCCTGGGGCACTGAAGCTTTCTTT. Together with reference TRBV7-9 and TRBJ1-1, the CDR3 gives the full variable domain: DTGVSQNPRHKITKRGQNVTFRCDPISEHNRLYWYRQTLGQGPEFLTYFQNEAQLEKSRLLSDRFSAERPKGSFSTLEIQRTEQGDSAMYLCASSRAWGTEAFFGQGTRLTVV.

This clonotype has more than one count but fewer than ten. The rearrangement joins TRBV2 to TRBJ2-7, with TRBD1 as a possible D gene (5 bases). CDR1 is SNHLY and CDR2 is FYNNEI in the germline V gene. V shed 8 bases and J shed 2 bases, with 16 bases lying between them. The CDR3 is 14 amino acids. The CDR3 protein is CASLGAGPPYEQYF. The CDR3 nucleotides read TGTGCCAGCCTAGGGGCAGGGCCCCCCTACGAGCAGTACTTC.

V gene TRBV6-5 combines with J gene TRBJ1-3, with no clear D. Germline V gene sequence: CDR1 MNHEY, CDR2 SVGAGI. This CDR3 has 16 residues. The germline V and J ends were trimmed by 7 bases and 8 bases, with 24 bases remaining between them. The CDR3 DNA sequence: TGTGCCAGCACCTACTCCCGGGAATGGGCAAGCCACACCATATATTTT. Translating it yields CASTYSREWASHTIYF.

Concerning this clonotype: A much larger clone is a single base away; this may be a read error. V is TRBV4-3 and J is TRBJ2-7, with 7 bases that match TRBD2. With V trimmed by 4 bases and J by 6 bases, 12 bases remained unmatched. This CDR3 has 15 amino acids. Germline CDR1 reads LGHNA; CDR2 reads YSLEER. The CDR3 DNA reads as TGCGCCAGCAGCCCAGCCAGGGCTAGCGGAGGCGAGCAGTACTTC. It specifies CASSPARASGGEQYF.

This clonotype has at least ten counts. The CDR3 DNA reads TGTGCCAGCAGTTTAGGCACCTCGAACACTGAAGCTTTCTTT. Residues: CASSLGTSNTEAFF. The gene calls are TRBV12-3 or TRBV12-4 and TRBJ1-1; D not resolved. The CDR3 sequence is 14 residues long. Trimming left V 1 base short and J 1 base short, with 7 bases between.